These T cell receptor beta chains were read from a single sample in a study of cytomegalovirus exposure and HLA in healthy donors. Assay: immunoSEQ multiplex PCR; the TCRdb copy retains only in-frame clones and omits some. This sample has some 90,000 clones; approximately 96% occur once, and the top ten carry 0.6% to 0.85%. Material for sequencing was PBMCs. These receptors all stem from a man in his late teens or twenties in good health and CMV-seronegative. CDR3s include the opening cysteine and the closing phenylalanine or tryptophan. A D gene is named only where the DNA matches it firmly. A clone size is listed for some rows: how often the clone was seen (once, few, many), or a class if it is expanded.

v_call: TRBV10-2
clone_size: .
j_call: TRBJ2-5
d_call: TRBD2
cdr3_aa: CATTSGILETQYF
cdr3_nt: TGCGCCACCACTAGCGGGATTTTGGAGACCCAGTACTTC

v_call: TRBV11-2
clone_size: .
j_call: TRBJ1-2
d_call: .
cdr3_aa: CASSLAHQGYYGYTF
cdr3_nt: TGTGCCAGCAGCCTCGCCCACCAGGGGTACTATGGCTACACCTTC

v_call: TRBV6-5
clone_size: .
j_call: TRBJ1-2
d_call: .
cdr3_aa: CASSPVGGESIGYTF
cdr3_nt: TGTGCCAGCAGCCCGGTTGGAGGGGAAAGCATTGGCTACACCTTC

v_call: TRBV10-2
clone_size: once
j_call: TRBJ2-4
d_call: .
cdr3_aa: CASSDALAKNIQYF
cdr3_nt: TGCGCCAGCAGTGACGCGCTAGCCAAAAACATTCAGTACTTC

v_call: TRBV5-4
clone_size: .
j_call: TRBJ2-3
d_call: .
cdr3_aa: CASTPDSARYTQYF
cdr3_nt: TGTGCCAGCACCCCGGACAGTGCAAGGTATACGCAGTATTTT

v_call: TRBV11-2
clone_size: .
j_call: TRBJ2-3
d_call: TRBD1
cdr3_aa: CASSLPGQGAIAPF
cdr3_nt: TGTGCCAGCAGCTTACCGGGACAGGGGGCGATAGCCCCTTTT

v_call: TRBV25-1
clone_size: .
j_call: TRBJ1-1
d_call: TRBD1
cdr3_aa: CASSVGGQLVSAFF
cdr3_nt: TGTGCCAGCAGTGTTGGGGGACAGCTTGTAAGCGCTTTCTTT

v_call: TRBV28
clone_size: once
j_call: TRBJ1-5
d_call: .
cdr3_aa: CASSFLGDNQPQHF
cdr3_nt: TGTGCCAGCAGTTTTCTAGGGGACAATCAGCCCCAGCATTTT

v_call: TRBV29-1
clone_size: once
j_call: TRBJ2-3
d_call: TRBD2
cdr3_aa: CSAGTPGGDTQYF
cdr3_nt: TGCAGCGCCGGGACTCCGGGAGGTGATACGCAGTATTTT

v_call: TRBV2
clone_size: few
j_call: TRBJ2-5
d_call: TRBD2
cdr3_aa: CASGGSGRNTGTQYF
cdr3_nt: TGTGCCAGCGGGGGAAGCGGGAGGAATACAGGGACCCAGTACTTC

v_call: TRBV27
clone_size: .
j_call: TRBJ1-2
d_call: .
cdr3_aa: CAWGGGYTF
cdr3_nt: TGTGCCTGGGGGGGAGGCTACACCTTC

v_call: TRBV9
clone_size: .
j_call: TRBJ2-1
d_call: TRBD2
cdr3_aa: CASSVEVTGGLNEQFF
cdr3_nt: TGTGCCAGCAGCGTAGAAGTCACGGGAGGGCTCAATGAGCAGTTCTTC

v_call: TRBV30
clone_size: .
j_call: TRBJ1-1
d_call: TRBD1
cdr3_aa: CASGQGITEAFF
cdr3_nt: TGTGCCTCTGGACAGGGTATTACTGAAGCTTTCTTT

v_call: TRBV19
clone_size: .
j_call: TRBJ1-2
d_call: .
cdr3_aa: CASSTRTAAETF
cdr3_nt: TGTGCCAGTAGTACACGGACAGCCGCTGAAACCTTC

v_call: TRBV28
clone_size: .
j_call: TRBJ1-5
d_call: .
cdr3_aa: CASSYRDNQPQHF
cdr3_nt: TGTGCCAGCTCGTACAGGGACAATCAGCCCCAGCATTTT

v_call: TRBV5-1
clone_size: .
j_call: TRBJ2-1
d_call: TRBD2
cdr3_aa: CASLGTSGNNNEQFF
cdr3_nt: TGCGCCAGCCTCGGGACTAGCGGGAATAACAATGAGCAGTTCTTC

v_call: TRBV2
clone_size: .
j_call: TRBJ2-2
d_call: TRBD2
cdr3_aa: CASRQTSGNTGELFF
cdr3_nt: TGTGCCAGCAGACAGACTAGCGGGAACACCGGGGAGCTGTTTTTT

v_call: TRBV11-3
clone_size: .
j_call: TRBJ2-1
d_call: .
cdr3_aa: CASSPAPGSDNEQFF
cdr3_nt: TGTGCCAGCAGCCCCGCCCCCGGGAGTGACAATGAGCAGTTCTTC

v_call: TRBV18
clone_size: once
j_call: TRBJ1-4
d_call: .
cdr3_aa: CASSPREGFVEKLFF
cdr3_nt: TGTGCCAGCTCACCCCGGGAAGGGTTTGTTGAAAAACTGTTTTTT

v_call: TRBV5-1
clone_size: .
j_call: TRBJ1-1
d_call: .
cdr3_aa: CASSLGRSEAFF
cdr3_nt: TGCGCCAGCAGCTTGGGCAGATCTGAAGCTTTCTTT

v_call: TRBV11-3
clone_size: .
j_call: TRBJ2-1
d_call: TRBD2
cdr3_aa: CASSLRLAGAYNEQFF
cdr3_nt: TGTGCCAGCAGCCTCCGACTAGCGGGAGCCTACAATGAGCAGTTCTTC

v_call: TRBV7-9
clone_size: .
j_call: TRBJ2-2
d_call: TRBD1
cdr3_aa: CASSLQGDTGELFF
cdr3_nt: TGTGCCAGCAGCTTGCAGGGGGACACCGGGGAGCTGTTTTTT

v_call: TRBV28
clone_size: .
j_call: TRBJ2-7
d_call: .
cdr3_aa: CASSLYLGGESSSYEQYF
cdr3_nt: TGTGCCAGCAGTTTATATCTCGGGGGAGAGTCTAGCTCCTACGAGCAGTACTTC

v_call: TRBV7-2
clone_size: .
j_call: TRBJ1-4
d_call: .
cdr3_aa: CASSQRGGQGEKLFF
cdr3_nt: TGTGCCAGCAGCCAGAGGGGGGGGCAGGGGGAAAAACTGTTTTTT

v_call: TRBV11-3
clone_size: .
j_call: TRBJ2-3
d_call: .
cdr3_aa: CASTVRQMGAADTQYF
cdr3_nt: TGTGCCAGCACCGTTAGACAAATGGGGGCCGCAGATACGCAGTATTTT

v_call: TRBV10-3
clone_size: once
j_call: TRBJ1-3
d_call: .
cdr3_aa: CAITPMSRNTIYF
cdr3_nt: TGTGCCATCACTCCCATGAGTAGAAACACCATATATTTT

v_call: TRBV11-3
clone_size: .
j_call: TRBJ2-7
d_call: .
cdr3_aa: CASSFGDGEQYF
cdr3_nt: TGTGCCAGCAGCTTCGGGGATGGCGAGCAGTACTTC

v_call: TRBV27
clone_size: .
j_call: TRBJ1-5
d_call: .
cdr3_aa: CASSQGGGHQPQHF
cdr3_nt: TGTGCCAGCAGTCAAGGGGGGGGCCATCAGCCCCAGCATTTT

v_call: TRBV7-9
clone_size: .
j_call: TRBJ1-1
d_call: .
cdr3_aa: CASSLKGGTEAFF
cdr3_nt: TGTGCCAGCAGCTTGAAAGGGGGCACTGAAGCTTTCTTT

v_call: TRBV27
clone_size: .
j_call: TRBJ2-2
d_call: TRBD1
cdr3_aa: CASSFFDRANTGELFF
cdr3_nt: TGTGCCAGCAGTTTCTTTGACAGGGCGAACACCGGGGAGCTGTTTTTT

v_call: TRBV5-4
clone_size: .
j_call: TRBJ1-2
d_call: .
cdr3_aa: CASSLTRGNYGYTF
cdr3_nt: TGTGCCAGCAGCTTAACCAGGGGCAACTATGGCTACACCTTC

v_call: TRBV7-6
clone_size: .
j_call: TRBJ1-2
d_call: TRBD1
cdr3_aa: CASSSDPAQGDGYTF
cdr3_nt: TGTGCCAGCAGCTCGGATCCCGCTCAGGGGGATGGCTACACCTTC

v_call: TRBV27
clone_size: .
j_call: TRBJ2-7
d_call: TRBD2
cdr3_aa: CASSSSREFEQYF
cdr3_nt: TGTGCCAGCAGTTCATCGCGGGAGTTTGAGCAGTACTTC

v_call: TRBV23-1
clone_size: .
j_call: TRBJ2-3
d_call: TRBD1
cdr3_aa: CASSQSGTGDRPDTQYF
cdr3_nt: TGCGCCAGCAGTCAATCAGGGACAGGGGACCGCCCAGATACGCAGTATTTT

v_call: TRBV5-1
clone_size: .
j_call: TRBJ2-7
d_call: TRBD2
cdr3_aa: CASSWTSGSYEQYF
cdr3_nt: TGCGCCAGCAGTTGGACTAGCGGGAGTTACGAGCAGTACTTC

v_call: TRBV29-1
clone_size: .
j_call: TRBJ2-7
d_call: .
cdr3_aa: CSVDGTLAGEQYF
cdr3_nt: TGCAGCGTTGACGGGACTCTCGCAGGCGAGCAGTACTTC

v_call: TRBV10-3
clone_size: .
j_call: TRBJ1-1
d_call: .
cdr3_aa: CAISEAGMNTEAFF
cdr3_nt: TGTGCCATCAGTGAGGCGGGGATGAACACTGAAGCTTTCTTT

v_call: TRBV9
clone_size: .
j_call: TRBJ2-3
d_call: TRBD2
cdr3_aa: CASSVHGLAGGPALDTQYF
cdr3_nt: TGTGCCAGCAGCGTACATGGGCTAGCGGGAGGTCCCGCCCTAGATACGCAGTATTTT

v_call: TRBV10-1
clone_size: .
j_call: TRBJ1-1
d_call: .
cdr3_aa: CASRQGMNTEAFF
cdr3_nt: TGCGCCAGCCGTCAGGGGATGAACACTGAAGCTTTCTTT

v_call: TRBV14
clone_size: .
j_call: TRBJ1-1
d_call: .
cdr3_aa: CASSQFQENTEAFF
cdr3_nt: TGTGCCAGCAGCCAATTTCAGGAGAACACTGAAGCTTTCTTT

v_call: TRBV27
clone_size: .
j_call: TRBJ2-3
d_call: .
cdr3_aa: CASSWGGTDTQYF
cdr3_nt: TGTGCCAGCAGTTGGGGGGGCACAGATACGCAGTATTTT